This T cell receptor beta chain was retrieved from a study of cytomegalovirus exposure and HLA in healthy donors (dated by TCRdb to about 2017). Turning to the overall study: An earlier analysis of roughly 500 of the donors reported 250 to 300 Gb of sequence data and 117 million unique TCR beta sequences from roughly 200 million T cells. Along with the approximately 650-subject first cohort, a separate validation cohort of over 90 different subjects was used. Because of strong linkage in the cohort, roughly five DR-DQ haplotypes were treated as single units for association and clustering. To study patterns of TCR occurrence, a later analysis re-analyzed previously published TCR beta repertoires from several hundred donors and added high-resolution HLA genotyping. An early release that covered about 640 HLA-typed donors contained about 290 gigabases of sequencing data and tens of millions of unique TCR sequences. Typing coverage differed by locus: A, B, C, DRB1 and DQB1 were typed in roughly 620-630 donors, DQA1 in 500 to 550, DPA1 in around 600, and DPB1 in 472. The study aimed to test whether signatures of past pathogen exposure could be identified by cataloging public T cell receptors. To decide whether each TCR beta V gene segment behaved as functional or pseudogenic, an earlier analysis of some 570 of the donors relied on high-throughput TCR beta sequencing. HLA typing included class I and class II loci at four-digit resolution. Every repertoire in the discovery cohort had been generated on one and the same sequencing platform. To predict cytomegalovirus infection status, the study brought together high-throughput TCR immunosequencing, statistical association of individual TCRs with disease status, and machine learning. The study used immunosequencing to profile the T cell repertoires of some 600 subjects and linked those repertoires to cytomegalovirus serostatus. A later genetic analysis took genome-wide SNP genotypes for about 65% of the 666 donors and used that subset as a discovery cohort. Donor age, sex, ethnicity and CMV serostatus were collected together with the repertoire data. Across 398 genotyped donors of the cohort, an average of roughly 250,000 unique TCR beta nucleotide sequences per donor were sequenced, and 15% to 20% of those sequences were non-productive. Of the roughly 420 genotyped donors, 81% were placed in the genetic ancestry cluster associated with self-reported Caucasian donors. Rather than drawing on any new phenotypic data, the later analysis identified candidate immune exposures from TCR beta sequences and the way those sequences occurred across donors. What the work shows at the level of the full study, not this receptor alone: In a later analysis, most CMV-associated TCR beta chains were found to appear HLA-restricted, with HLA associations seemingly driven largely by CMV exposure. V-gene and J-gene trimming of TCR beta chains was associated with a missense DCLRE1C variant in a later genetic analysis, and the association was replicated in an independent cohort. Strong co-occurrence of HLA alleles, especially DR and DQ, made assigning TCR associations to individual alleles difficult. Most TCR sequences were seen in very few donors, while some public TCRs were found in many individuals. A total of 150 to 200 TCR beta chains were listed by the study as associated with cytomegalovirus. Because counts were too low, seventeen rarely observed V segments, including chromosome 9 orphons, were excluded from the earlier analysis of 587 of the donors. In this cohort, only TCR beta chains were sequenced, and detectable features were limited by the absence of alpha or paired-chain data. In a later analysis, HLA-associated TCR beta chains were found to be more clonally expanded and to have lower generation probabilities than equally common non-associated chains. In an earlier analysis of around 500 of the donors, most TCR beta V segments appeared in productive rearrangements about 90% or about 30% of the time, broadly matching IMGT annotations. According to a later analysis, TCR association rates differed among HLA loci, with DRB1 alleles showing the most associated TCRs and HLA-C alleles showing the fewest. In a later analysis, several top co-occurrence clusters were reported to appear linked to parvovirus B19, influenza, CMV and Epstein-Barr virus. According to the authors, the approach could potentially be generalized to other disease states and immunological phenotypes. A cluster of highly shared sequence variants was judged likely to represent a technical artifact of the sequencing pipeline. Immune exposure information for the cohort was limited to CMV serostatus. At a false discovery rate of 0.05, a later analysis linked under 20,000 TCR beta sequences to specific HLA alleles. Because HLA typing was missing for some donors at each locus, association tests included only the typed subset. A later genetic analysis reported fewer N-insertions in productive TCRs among donors in an Asian-associated ancestry cluster than the roughly 670-donor mean. Linkage disequilibrium might explain the correlated functional status among segregating V segments, but an unknown experimental factor could not be excluded. The presence/absence analyses assumed that sequencing depth was roughly uniform across donors, and that assumption may not be true. Three of the identified cytomegalovirus-associated TCR beta chains were confirmed in vitro to be specific for cytomegalovirus antigens. The 87-base-pair reads could not distinguish some IMGT-functional V segments, including TRBV6-2 and TRBV6-3, so those segments were excluded. Cytomegalovirus status was reported to be diagnosed by the classifier with high specificity and sensitivity in both the original and validation cohorts. A further reported finding was that TCR beta sequences accurately predicted the HLA-A and HLA-B alleles for most subjects in the first cohort.

V is cut back by 4 bases and J by 2 bases, with 5 bases in the junction unmatched. The CDR3 starts with the cysteine, ends with the phenylalanine, and has 15 residues. Only the CDR3 DNA stays, 45 bases, in frame from base 1. Via the germline V gene, CDR1 is SGHRS and CDR2 YFSETQ. Library generation was performed with the immunoSEQ multiplex PCR assay. For the multiplex PCR, a mixture combining 60 forward primers for TCR Vbeta segments and 13 reverse primers for TCR Jbeta segments was used. A multiplex PCR assay on genomic DNA amplified the CDR3 region of rearranged TCR beta genes. The Illumina HiSeq System was used to sequence the amplified TCR beta libraries as 87-base-pair reads. The authors' pipeline ran thus. Across the roughly 670 repertoires, a later analysis counted 80 million or so unique TCR beta chains, 8.5 million to 12 million of which were shared by at least two donors. Raw reads were error-corrected and collapsed into unique sequences with a nearest-neighbor algorithm that merged closely related sequences to remove PCR and sequencing errors. To assign V, D and J gene segments, CDR3 sequences were aligned to IMGT reference sequences. For a sequence to be retained, a match of at least six nucleotides to both a V gene segment and a J gene segment was required. A rearrangement counted as productive if the CDR3 had no stop codons and remained in frame with V and J, and every other rearrangement counted as non-productive. CDR3 was defined by IMGT convention, running from the second conserved V-encoded cysteine to the conserved J-encoded phenylalanine. In an earlier analysis of 587 of the donors, sequences lacking an unambiguous match to a single V gene segment were excluded. An earlier analysis of some 500 of the donors classified V segments as functional when productive rearrangements were above 56.7% and as segregating when the standard deviation between donors was above 5%. A statistical classification framework was built to diagnose cytomegalovirus status from the catalog of TCR beta chain sequences. In a later analysis, TCR nucleotide sequences were compared against IMGT/GENE-DB human TR gene sequences so that V and J genes could be assigned. The TCRdist pipeline was used in a later analysis to assign CDR3 sequences and most-parsimonious VDJ recombination scenarios. In a later analysis, each TCR beta chain was defined by its CDR3 amino acid sequence together with its V-gene family, and reads lacking a unique V-gene family were excluded. As a way to deal with suspected cross-contamination and a sequencing artifact, a later analysis dropped 640 or so nucleotide sequences that were highly shared and had low generation probability. A later analysis calculated a clonal expansion index for each public chain from normalized within-repertoire ranks of inferred template counts. Generation probabilities in a later analysis came from a VDJ recombination model fitted to out-of-frame rearrangements, and those results were checked against IGoR. A later analysis scored TCR-TCR, TCR-HLA and TCR-CMV co-occurrence with hypergeometric tests, applying a repertoire-size bias correction to TCR pairs. A later analysis estimated false discovery rates by permuting HLA or CMV assignments 20 times. In a later analysis, co-occurring TCRs were grouped with DBSCAN, and TCRdist sequence similarity was added when clustering was performed within HLA-allele-positive subsets. For co-occurrence clustering, repertoires with fewer than 30,000 or more than 120,000 public chains were excluded, along with four to six repertoires with anomalous nucleotide sharing. TCRdb obtained this table from immuneACCESS and retained in-frame rearrangements with V and J assigned. These tables miss some clones; where compared with another copy, unresolved V genes account for less than half of the shortfall, and the remainder is unexplained. V, J and clone size were drawn from that table, and D and trimming were deduced from the DNA. The sample table holds 150,000 or so clones, of which approximately 80% were seen once. The top ten hold around 15% of the sample.

As for this clone: It has no known antigen specificity. Base qualities are not recorded, but no much larger clone differs from it by a single base.

The cohort was made up of around 720 healthy bone marrow donors. At the time of sampling, all cohort members were nominally healthy, though unrecorded immune exposures were likely present. The donor was CMV seronegative and was included in the group of over 300 seronegative cohort members. Every donor gave a peripheral blood sample, and the peripheral blood mononuclear cells from that sample were used for TCR beta sequencing. Genomic DNA extraction from the blood cell samples was performed with the Qiagen DNeasy Blood Extraction Kit. The sequenced material came from PBMCs. The sequence derives from a woman aged 35 to 49 in good health and CMV-seronegative. Recombination connected TRBV5-1 to TRBJ2-5, with 10 junctional bases fitting TRBD1. The CDR3 loop reads CASSTPGQGQETQYF. The nucleotides read TGCGCCAGCAGCACCCCGGGACAGGGGCAAGAGACCCAGTACTTC.